The source of this T cell receptor beta chain is a study of T-cell reconstitution after alpha-beta-depleted transplantation in children. Library preparation (for TCRbeta) was performed with unique molecular identifiers. One entry per CDR3 protein results from TCRdb running MiXCR on the PCR reads. Of 200,000 to 250,000 distinct CDR3 sequences in the sample, around 25% were seen once. The CDR3 length is 18 residues. CDR1 is SGHDT and CDR2 is YYEEEE in the germline V gene. Trimming took 3 bases from V and 2 from J; bases not matched to a gene: 11. This receptor was taken from a female patient aged 2 to 10 who had a stem cell transplant for congenital amegakaryocytic thrombocytopenia, so the T cells may come from the graft donor. The rearrangement uses TRBV5-6 and TRBJ2-5, with 12 bases matching TRBD1. Here the sequenced sample was PBMCs, mostly from graft donor cells, taken 360 days after TCRalphabeta/CD19-depleted stem cell transplant. The CDR3 reads CASSSHRDRGRGQETQYF. CDR3 in DNA: TGTGCCAGCAGCTCGCACCGGGACAGGGGGCGCGGTCAAGAGACCCAGTACTTC.